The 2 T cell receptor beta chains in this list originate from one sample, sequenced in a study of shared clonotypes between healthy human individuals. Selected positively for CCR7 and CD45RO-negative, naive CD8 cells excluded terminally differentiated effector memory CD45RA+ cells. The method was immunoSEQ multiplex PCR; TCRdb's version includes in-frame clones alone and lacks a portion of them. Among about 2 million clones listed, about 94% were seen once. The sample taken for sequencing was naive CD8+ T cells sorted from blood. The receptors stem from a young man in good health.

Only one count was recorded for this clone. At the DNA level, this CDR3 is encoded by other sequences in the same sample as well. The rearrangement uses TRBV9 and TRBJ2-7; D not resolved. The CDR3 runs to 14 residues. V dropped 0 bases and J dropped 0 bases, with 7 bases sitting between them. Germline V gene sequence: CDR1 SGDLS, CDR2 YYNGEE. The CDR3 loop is CASSVDGSSYEQYF. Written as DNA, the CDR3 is TGTGCCAGCAGCGTAGATGGTAGCTCCTACGAGCAGTACTTC.

CDR3 sequence reads: CASSQSQGNYGYTF. The CDR3 DNA is TGCGCCAGCAGTCAATCGCAGGGGAACTATGGCTACACCTTC. This sequence joins TRBV23-1 and TRBJ1-2, with D possibly matching TRBD1 (6 bases). TRBV23-1 is an ORF for which the function is uncertain. The germline V and J ends were trimmed by 0 bases and 2 bases, with 7 bases remaining between them. CDR3 length equals 14 residues.